This T cell receptor beta chain is drawn from a study of CD8 T cells in ankylosing spondylitis. Study observations and caveats: CD8+ disease-linked clones were present at relatively low frequencies in blood. Reported data indicate significant enrichment of disease-linked clones within matched ankylosing spondylitis synovial fluid. For ankylosing spondylitis blood, a TCR beta motif of about eight highly homologous variants appeared characteristic.

V lost 2 bases, J lost 2 bases, and 5 bases stayed unmatched. CDR3 length: 16 residues. Concerning this clonotype itself: What it binds is unknown.

In making TCR beta libraries, quantitative 5'-RACE with molecular barcodes was used. MiXCR, run by TCRdb on the 5' RACE reads, gives a single entry per CDR3 protein. The data contain about 240,000 distinct CDR3 sequences, roughly 8.6% of them singletons. The chain is built from TRBV5-3 and TRBJ2-1; TRBD2 matches 9 bases. TRBV5-3 counts as an open reading frame of uncertain function. The sample comprised blood, either unsorted or a sorted T cell fraction (not recorded which). The receptor's source is a male donor with ankylosing spondylitis or in good health (not recorded which). The CDR3 is CARSLMAGGPYNEQFF. The DNA for the CDR3 is TGTGCCAGAAGCTTAATGGCGGGAGGGCCCTACAATGAGCAGTTCTTC.